This is a list of T cell receptor beta chains from one sample in a study of T cell responses to AZD1222 COVID-19 vaccine. The table came from immunoSEQ multiplex PCR; TCRdb's copy has only in-frame clones and leaves some out. The sample comprises 56,000 or so clones, 80% to 90% of which are singletons, and roughly 16% rests with the top ten. The specimen was peripheral blood, collected on day 0 of AZD1222 vaccination. Source of these receptors: an adult in good health. Each CDR3 is given with its conserved first and last residue.

CASSEAGTSAFF,TRBJ2-1,TRBV2
CASSLEDSFGPYSGNTIYF,TRBJ1-3,TRBV5-4
CASSSSGGPSWANVLTF,TRBJ2-6,TRBV6-2/TRBV6-3
CASSPPGRHEQYF,TRBJ2-7,TRBV18
CASSLGWESNGYTF,TRBJ1-2,TRBV5-1
CASSQDMGSNQPQHF,TRBJ1-5,TRBV3-1/TRBV3-2
CASSLSAGRGSPLHF,TRBJ1-6,TRBV27
CASRKLREGETQYF,TRBJ2-5,TRBV10-1
CASSRTGANTNTGELFF,TRBJ2-2,TRBV14
CASSSELNTEAFF,TRBJ1-1,TRBV6-5
CASSLVWTSGWGEQYF,TRBJ2-7,TRBV7-9
CASSLGVNQPQHF,TRBJ1-5,TRBV5-1
CASSLMEWNEQYF,TRBJ2-7,TRBV7-8
CASSHAGGTEAFF,TRBJ1-1,TRBV9
CASSIGRAENSPLHF,TRBJ1-6,TRBV19
CAWGGGAEAFF,TRBJ1-1,TRBV30
CSAAPQETQYF,TRBJ2-5,TRBV20-1
CASSSQGLETQYF,TRBJ2-5,TRBV11-2
CASRGPGQQRKNEKLFF,TRBJ1-4,TRBV11-2
CASSPLGYGYTF,TRBJ1-2,TRBV12-3/TRBV12-4
CASSPTWGEQFF,TRBJ2-1,TRBV14
CASSKNIQYF,TRBJ2-4,TRBV21-1
CASSPQQGSTDTQYF,TRBJ2-3,TRBV18
CASSLMPAGTGISYEQYF,TRBJ2-7,TRBV4-2
CASSLVPRDRVHEQYF,TRBJ2-7,TRBV5-1
CASGLDHGTGSSYNEQFF,TRBJ2-1,TRBV12-5
CASSFERGGLGELFF,TRBJ2-2,TRBV11-3
CASSQAWTGAYEQYF,TRBJ2-7,TRBV4-1
CASRNDRDSSGYTF,TRBJ1-2,TRBV6-6
CASSLSGDRGLQPQHF,TRBJ1-5,TRBV7-9
CASSGLAGADTQYF,TRBJ2-3,TRBV10-1
CASSLDHLASINTQYF,TRBJ2-3,TRBV11-2
CAINRRANTGELFF,TRBJ2-2,TRBV2
CASSRGLAGSTDTQYF,TRBJ2-3,TRBV21-1
CASSQVAGGISSYNEQFF,TRBJ2-1,TRBV4-2
CASSEIGNQPQHF,TRBJ1-5,TRBV6-1
CASSQDPGGRYYGYTF,TRBJ1-2,TRBV3-1/TRBV3-2
CASSESGPNQPQHF,TRBJ1-5,TRBV10-2
CATSDFRAPYEQYF,TRBJ2-7,TRBV24-1
CASSPSRIETQYF,TRBJ2-5,TRBV5-1
CATSESGGWNQPQHF,TRBJ1-5,TRBV24-1
CASSLGGSGNTIYF,TRBJ1-3,TRBV11-2
CASSLEVGFEQYF,TRBJ2-7,TRBV5-1
CASSSTGGGYGYTF,TRBJ1-2,TRBV5-4
CASRKQGREGYTF,TRBJ1-2,TRBV27
CASSLADTAETQYF,TRBJ2-5,TRBV19
CASMRTGLPSGANVLTF,TRBJ2-6,TRBV19
CASSENRVLSDYGYTF,TRBJ1-2,TRBV10-2
CASSEDQGTGNTIYF,TRBJ1-3,TRBV7-6
CASSQDGGGAYEQYF,TRBJ2-7,TRBV3-1/TRBV3-2
CASCPTVGYSGANVLTF,TRBJ2-6,TRBV3-1/TRBV3-2
CASNRDRANYGYTF,TRBJ1-2,TRBV28
CASSLTRNTEAFF,TRBJ1-1,TRBV5-1
CASSRGTGATEKLFF,TRBJ1-4,TRBV5-1
CASTHRTGNDEQYF,TRBJ2-7,TRBV2
CASSPRGQPQHF,TRBJ1-5,TRBV6-2/TRBV6-3
CASSFPYGGNSPLHF,TRBJ1-6,TRBV28
CASSPGPYYEQYF,TRBJ2-7,TRBV10-1